This TCR beta chain appears in the sequencing data of a study of blood T cell repertoires in COVID-19. Study-wide background: Donors in the United States, Italy and Spain gave samples during acute or convalescent COVID-19. Sources were T cells, B-cell-depleted T cells, or PBMCs; the material itself was cDNA or gDNA.

In the original analysis: Amplification from reference gene primers served as the basis for estimated nucleated cell counts. Sequencing used immunoSEQ multiplex PCR; TCRdb keeps in-frame clones, though not all of them. From that table come the V and J calls and clone size; the DNA was used to work out D and trimming. The table includes about 240,000 clones, about 85% detected once. Trimming left V 0 bases short and J 12 bases short, with 16 bases between. Germline V lookup: CDR1 SGHRS, CDR2 YFSETQ. This CDR3 contains 13 residues. This rearrangement joins TRBV5-1 to TRBJ2-7; perhaps TRBD2 as D (7 bases). The sequence came from a man aged 55 to 70 who had recovered from COVID-19. Sequenced input: peripheral blood. The CDR3 sequence is CASSLELSGGGYF. The CDR3 DNA reads as TGCGCCAGCAGCTTGGAGCTTTCGGGGGGCGGGTACTTC.